This TCR beta chain appears in the sequencing data of a study of blood T cells in healthy people across ages. General study results and limits: With unsorted PBMCs, a conclusive comparison of naive versus antigen-experienced cells was not possible.

The CDR3 length is 18 residues. V was trimmed by 3 bases and J by 7 bases, leaving 24 bases between them. CDR1 is SGHTA, CDR2 FQGNSA, per germline. The authors ran a second PCR of about 6 to 12 cycles using a sample-barcoded 5' primer and a J-beta primer mix. All cDNA molecules were each tagged by a template-switch adaptor with 12 random nucleotides. TCRdb called the 5' RACE reads again in MiXCR, with one record for every CDR3 protein. This sample yields 780,000 or so distinct CDR3 sequences, of which about 61% are seen a single time; 20% to 30% belongs to the top ten. Notes on this clonotype: Its antigen is not identified.

The chain recombines TRBV7-2 with TRBJ2-2, with D possibly matching TRBD1 (7 bases). The source of this sequence is a middle-aged man in good health. The specimen sequenced was blood. The CDR3 loop is CASSFVVSGTQGGGELFF. DNA of the CDR3: TGTGCCAGCAGCTTCGTCGTGTCCGGGACGCAGGGGGGCGGGGAGCTGTTTTTT.